This TCR beta chain was retrieved from a study of graft-versus-host responses after intestinal transplantation. Here immunoSEQ multiplex PCR was the method, and the copy in TCRdb shows in-frame clones only, minus some. Here the sample spans 50,000 to 80,000 clones, 85% to 95% being singletons. Per germline, CDR1 SGDLS and CDR2 YYNGEE. The CDR3 has 16 residues. V was pared by 2 bases and J by 0 bases, with 14 bases between. Concerning this clone itself: Its antigen is as yet unknown.

This clonotype was sampled from a human donor who was the organ donor for an intestinal transplant. The V and J genes are TRBV9 and TRBJ1-2; no clear D gene. The sequences come from unstimulated CD8+ T cells sorted from spleen or lymph node cells, collected before transplant. The CDR3 region has the DNA TGTGCCAGCAGCGTCGGCAACGGAGCCTCTAACTATGGCTACACCTTC. Encoded protein: CASSVGNGASNYGYTF.